This paragraph reports one T cell receptor (beta chain). MiXCR was run by TCRdb on the RT-PCR reads, yielding one entry per CDR3 protein. Among about 700,000 distinct CDR3 sequences listed, about 14% were seen once. Germline loops: CDR1 SEHNR, CDR2 FQNEAQ (reference sequence). This CDR3 has 13 residues. Trimming removed 7 bases from V and 5 bases from J, with 14 bases in between. This clonotype was sampled from a female donor in good health, serving as a healthy control. Sequencing was carried out using memory CD4+ T cells from blood. The chain is built from TRBV7-9 and TRBJ1-1; possible D gene TRBD1, 6 bases. CDR3 sequence: CASTHTRGTEAFF. CDR3 in DNA: TGTGCCAGCACCCATACGAGGGGGACTGAAGCTTTCTTT.